Listed here is a single T cell receptor (beta chain). Sequenced by immunoSEQ multiplex PCR; TCRdb stores in-frame clones only, minus some. The table includes roughly 420,000 clones, approximately 89% detected once. The treatment: 19 received Ad26.COV2.S at low or high dose, single or two shots; about 5 received placebo; per-sample allocation not given. Specimen acquisition occurred on day 63 following the initial vaccine or placebo injection. As its vector, the vaccine had Ad26, which expressed Wuhan-strain SARS-CoV-2 spike. The source of the sample is a study of Ad26.COV2.S vaccination and SARS-CoV-2 variants. This CDR3 is built from 13 residues. Germline lookup yields CDR1 GTSNPN and CDR2 SVGIG (reference sequence). The V end was cut by 0 bases, the J end by 0 bases, with 4 bases between.

This clonotype was obtained from a person aged 18-65 years who received the Ad26.COV2.S COVID-19 vaccine or a placebo. The chain uses TRBV30 and TRBJ2-3; D not certain. Material: peripheral blood, obtained in a trial of Ad26.COV2.S vaccine versus placebo. CDR3 loop: CAWSVKSTDTQYF. CDR3 in DNA: TGTGCCTGGAGTGTAAAAAGCACAGATACGCAGTATTTT.